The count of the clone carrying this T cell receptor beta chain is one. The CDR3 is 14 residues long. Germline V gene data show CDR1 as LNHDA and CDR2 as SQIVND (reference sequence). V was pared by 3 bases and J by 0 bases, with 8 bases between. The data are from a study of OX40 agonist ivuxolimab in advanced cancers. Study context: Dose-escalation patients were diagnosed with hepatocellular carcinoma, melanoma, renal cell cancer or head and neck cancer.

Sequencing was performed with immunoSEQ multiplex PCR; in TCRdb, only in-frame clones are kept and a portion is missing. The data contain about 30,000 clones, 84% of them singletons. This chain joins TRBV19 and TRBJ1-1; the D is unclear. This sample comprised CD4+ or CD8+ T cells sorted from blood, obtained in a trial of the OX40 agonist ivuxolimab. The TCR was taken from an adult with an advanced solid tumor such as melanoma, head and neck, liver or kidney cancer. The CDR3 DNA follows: TGTGCCAGTAGTATGGGCCGGATGAACACTGAAGCTTTCTTT. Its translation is CASSMGRMNTEAFF.